Each of the 21 T cell receptor beta chains below was sequenced from the same sample in a study of blood T cell repertoires in COVID-19. Sequencing was performed with immunoSEQ multiplex PCR; in TCRdb, only in-frame clones are kept and a portion is missing. The sample records about 160,000 clones, around 90% being singletons. The sequencing sample was made of peripheral blood. The receptors here all came from a man in his 60s with acute or convalescent COVID-19.

This clone was counted a single time. V and J are TRBV2 and TRBJ1-1; D remains unclear. Trimming cost V 4 bases and J 8 bases, with 11 bases left between them. Germline lookup yields CDR1 SNHLY and CDR2 FYNNEI. CDR3 size: 12 residues. CDR3 DNA sequence: TGTGCCAGCAGTGGGGTTAGCTCCGAAGCTTTCTTT. As protein: CASSGVSSEAFF.

The chain combines TRBV30 with TRBJ2-2; the D is unclear. Germline CDR1 GTSNPN, CDR2 SVGIG (reference sequence). Trimming cost V 4 bases and J 3 bases, with 9 bases left between them. This CDR3 contains 13 residues. The CDR3 DNA reads as TGTGCCTGGACGGAGACGTACACCGGGGAGCTGTTTTTT. This codes for CAWTETYTGELFF.

CDR3 region: CASSFSNTIYF. In nucleotides, the CDR3 is TGTGCCAGCAGTTTTTCGAACACCATATATTTT. The chain carries TRBV12-3 or TRBV12-4 and TRBJ1-3; no clear D gene. The CDR3 consists of 11 residues. The V end lost 3 bases, the J end lost 7 bases, and 4 bases lay between the germline ends.

The J gene is TRBJ2-1, the V gene TRBV27; a weak D match, TRBD2 (5 bases). Trimming took 3 bases from V and 0 from J, leaving 9 bases between them. The germline gives CDR1 MNHEY, CDR2 SMNVEV (reference sequence). This CDR3 spans 15 amino acids. The CDR3 is CASSFGVSSYNEQFF. DNA of the CDR3: TGTGCCAGCAGTTTCGGGGTTAGCTCCTACAATGAGCAGTTCTTC.

The rearrangement links TRBV12-3 or TRBV12-4 to TRBJ2-7; 7 nucleotides match TRBD1. The CDR3 covers 12 residues. V trimming: 8 bases; J trimming: 5 bases; junction bases outside the gene matches: 6. The CDR3 nucleotides read TGTGCCAGCGGGCACAGGGGCCACGAGCAGTACTTC. Its protein product is CASGHRGHEQYF.

This chain uses TRBV2 with TRBJ2-6, with 7 bases lining up with TRBD1. J lost 2 bases, V lost 4 bases, and 8 bases had no gene match. Germline loops: CDR1 SNHLY, CDR2 FYNNEI. CDR3 size: 17 residues. CDR3 DNA: TGTGCCAGCAGTGTAGGGTTGAGGGGGCCTGGGGCCAACGTCCTGACTTTC. Protein sequence: CASSVGLRGPGANVLTF.

Concerning this clone itself: The same CDR3 also results from other DNA sequences found in this sample. The chain is built from TRBV2 and TRBJ1-2; no definite D call. The CDR3 is made up of 12 amino acids. CDR1 and CDR2 (germline): SNHLY, FYNNEI. Trimming cost V 3 bases and J 5 bases, with 7 bases left between them. For the CDR3, the DNA is TGTGCCAGCAGTGACAGAGGATATGGCTACACCTTC. Its translation: CASSDRGYGYTF.

The DNA of the CDR3 is TGTGCCAGCAGCCTGAGGAGCAATCAGCCCCAGCATTTT. Encoded protein: CASSLRSNQPQHF. The chain carries TRBV5-6 and TRBJ1-5; D gene unclear. Germline CDR1 is SGHDT and CDR2 is YYEEEE. The germline V and J ends were trimmed by 4 bases and 1 base, with 6 bases remaining between them. This CDR3 region has 13 residues.

This clone appeared a few times. This chain links TRBV11-2 with TRBJ2-4; D might be TRBD2 (5 bases). Germline values: CDR1 SGHAT, CDR2 FQNNGV. The CDR3 totals 17 residues. V was pared by 4 bases and J by 0 bases, with 16 bases between. The CDR3 DNA is TGTGCCAGCAGCTCCGTTGGGAGCCCCTTAGCCAAAAACATTCAGTACTTC. The encoded protein is CASSSVGSPLAKNIQYF.

This chain joins TRBV7-2 and TRBJ2-1; D gene uncertain. This CDR3 spans 13 amino acids. V gave up 5 bases and J gave up 1 base, with 6 bases separating them. Germline V CDR1 and CDR2: SGHTA, FQGNSA. The CDR3 DNA reads as TGTGCCAGCAGCCTACGTTCCTACAATGAGCAGTTCTTC. The encoded protein is CASSLRSYNEQFF.

The rearrangement uses TRBV6-6 and TRBJ2-1; D is possibly TRBD1 (5 bases). The germline V gene encodes CDR1 MNHNY and CDR2 SVGAGI (reference sequence). The V end was cut by 6 bases, the J end by 10 bases, with 10 bases between. The CDR3 covers 11 residues. In DNA form, the CDR3 reads TGTGCCAGCAGAAGACAGTGGGAGCAGTTCTTC. The encoded protein is CASRRQWEQFF.

The chain joins TRBV4-1 to TRBJ2-7, with a possible D match to TRBD2 (6 bases). Trimming pared 0 bases from V and 2 bases from J, leaving 14 bases between. Looked up from germline, CDR1 is MGHRA and CDR2 is YSYEKL. The CDR3 is made up of 16 amino acids. CDR3 in DNA: TGCGCCAGCAGCCAAGATAGTGCGGGAACCGCCTACGAGCAGTACTTC. Translation: CASSQDSAGTAYEQYF.

The V call is TRBV28, the J call TRBJ1-4; a possible D gene is TRBD1 (5 bases). Per germline, CDR1 MDHEN and CDR2 SYDVKM. Trimming cost V 7 bases and J 0 bases, with 12 bases left between them. The CDR3 runs to 15 residues. The DNA of the CDR3 is TGTGCCAGCAACACGCCAGGGACAACTAATGAAAAACTGTTTTTT. Its protein is CASNTPGTTNEKLFF.

The chain is built from TRBV7-2 and TRBJ1-4; D is unresolved. The V and J ends lost 5 bases and 10 bases respectively, with 23 bases between them. CDR1 is SGHTA, CDR2 FQGNSA, per germline. The CDR3 sequence is 16 residues long. CDR3 nucleotides: TGTGCCAGCAGCACCTTTGGGGATCTAAACAGCGGAAAACTGTTTTTT. Amino acids: CASSTFGDLNSGKLFF.

This chain connects TRBV7-2 to TRBJ2-5; D is uncertain. The length of the CDR3 is 11 residues. Germline values: CDR1 SGHTA, CDR2 FQGNSA. V was shortened by 5 bases and J by 3 bases, with 4 bases between the two germline ends. The CDR3 spells CASSPKETQYF. The CDR3 DNA sequence: TGTGCCAGCAGCCCTAAAGAGACCCAGTACTTC.

The chain combines TRBV5-6 with TRBJ1-2, with a tentative D call TRBD1 (5 bases). The germline V gene encodes CDR1 SGHDT and CDR2 YYEEEE. This CDR3 is 16 amino acids long. The germline V and J ends were trimmed by 0 bases and 2 bases, with 14 bases remaining between them. The CDR3 DNA follows: TGTGCCAGCAGCTTGGACAGGAACTACCGCAACTATGGCTACACCTTC. Its protein is CASSLDRNYRNYGYTF.

The count of this clone is one. Within the sample, other DNA sequences also encode this same CDR3. This chain joins TRBV2 and TRBJ1-6; a weak D match, TRBD1 (5 bases). This CDR3 has 15 amino acids. The germline V and J ends were trimmed by 1 base and 7 bases, with 11 bases remaining between them. Germline CDR1 reads SNHLY; CDR2 reads FYNNEI. In nucleotides, the CDR3 is TGTGCCAGCAGTGAAGGGGCCCGGGGGAATTCACCCCTCCACTTT. This codes for CASSEGARGNSPLHF.

The chain uses TRBV19 and TRBJ1-5, with D maybe TRBD1 (6 bases). With 5 bases removed from V and 7 bases from J, the gap between germline ends came to 12 bases. The CDR3 contains 13 residues. CDR1 and CDR2 from the germline V gene are LNHDA and SQIVND (reference sequence). The CDR3 DNA reads as TGTGCCAGTAGTGACAACAGGGACCAGCCCCAGCATTTT. This codes for CASSDNRDQPQHF.

CDR3 sequence reads: CASSNRVRGNTGELFF. The CDR3 DNA reads as TGCGCCAGCTCCAACAGGGTCCGGGGGAACACCGGGGAGCTGTTTTTT. The V and J genes are TRBV10-1 and TRBJ2-2; maybe TRBD1 (6 bases). The V and J ends lost 8 bases and 1 base respectively, with 17 bases between them. Germline V gives CDR1 WNHNN, CDR2 SYGVQD (reference sequence). The CDR3 consists of 16 residues.

This clone was counted only a few times. As DNA, the CDR3 is TGTGCCAGCAGTTACTCGACAGCTAGCACAGATACGCAGTATTTT. Its translation: CASSYSTASTDTQYF. The V call is TRBV6-5, the J call TRBJ2-3; a weak D match, TRBD1 (5 bases). V lost 0 bases and J lost 0, with 7 bases in between. The CDR3 has 15 amino acids. The germline V gene encodes CDR1 MNHEY and CDR2 SVGAGI.

This clone has more than one count but fewer than ten. The chain carries TRBV5-6 and TRBJ2-2, with 8 bases aligning to TRBD1. The CDR3 length is 15 residues. Losses at the gene ends were 3 bases for V and 4 bases for J; bases not matched to a gene: 5. Germline CDR1 reads SGHDT; CDR2 reads YYEEEE. CDR3 sequence (DNA): TGTGCCAGCAGCTGGACAGGGTCGCGCACCGGGGAGCTGTTTTTT. Translation gives CASSWTGSRTGELFF. Supplemented by reference TRBV5-6 and TRBJ2-2, the full variable domain reads DAGVTQSPTHLIKTRGQQVTLRCSPKSGHDTVSWYQQALGQGPQFIFQYYEEEERQRGNFPDRFSGHQFPNYSSELNVNALLLGDSALYLCASSWTGSRTGELFFGEGSRLTVL.